Here is one TCR beta chain with its context. These data belong to a study of blood T cell repertoires in COVID-19. The CDR3 sequence is 16 residues long. The junction had 6 bases not matched to a gene; V was cut back by 3 bases and J by 8 bases. The germline gives CDR1 KGHDR, CDR2 SFDVKD. Generated by immunoSEQ multiplex PCR, the TCRdb table keeps only in-frame clones and is missing some. The sample carries approximately 200,000 clones, about 80% recorded once. This TCR was sampled from a woman aged 25-40 years who had recovered from COVID-19. Sequencing input: peripheral blood. The chain has TRBV24-1 and TRBJ2-1; 13 bases fit TRBD2. CDR3 sequence reads: CATSDVGLAGRDEQFF. CDR3 bases: TGTGCCACCAGTGATGTGGGACTAGCGGGAAGGGATGAGCAGTTCTTC.